This record covers a single T cell receptor beta chain. No antigen is known for it. This specimen comes from a study of long-term antiretroviral therapy in people with HIV. Overall study findings and caveats: Clonotypes expanded prior to ART showed repertoire dominance at all sampled time points. Unavailable data included ART adherence, viral resistance and therapy changes (switches in treatment).

Treatment of all HIV participants took place in the United States. Version v3.0 of the immunoSEQ assay ran at survey level. Assay used: immunoSEQ multiplex PCR; TCRdb lists only in-frame clones, some missing. The profile shows about 28,000 clones, roughly 90% of them singletons. This CDR3 spans 14 amino acids. V lost 0 bases and J lost 3, with 9 bases in between. Per germline, CDR1 MNHEY and CDR2 SVGAGI. This sequence originates from a woman between 18 and 29 years old with HIV. The chain recombines TRBV6-5 with TRBJ2-7; possible D gene TRBD1, 6 bases. This specimen was unsorted PBMCs, taken 0.5 years after starting antiretroviral therapy. This CDR3 is CASSYSIQGYEQYF. Here the CDR3 DNA reads TGTGCCAGCAGTTACTCGATACAGGGCTACGAGCAGTACTTC.